Listed below are T cell receptor beta chains from one sample, sequenced in a study of blood T cell repertoires in COVID-19. Some clones are missing from TCRdb's copy, which holds only in-frame ones; the method was immunoSEQ multiplex PCR. Here the sample spans under 30,000 clones, approximately 87% being singletons. The sample consisted of peripheral blood. The receptors shown here come from a human donor with active COVID-19. The donor label of this sample is uncertain. Both conserved end residues are part of each CDR3. D genes are given only for firm matches. Some rows have no size entry. The others give once, few or many, or a class for an expanded clone.

j_gene	v_gene	abundance	d_gene	CDR3aa	CDR3nt
TRBJ1-1	TRBV18	-	TRBD1	CASSPGQGNTEAFF	TGTGCCAGCTCACCCGGACAGGGGAACACTGAAGCTTTCTTT
TRBJ2-2	TRBV10-1	-	TRBD2	CASSPSSGGNTGELFF	TGCGCCAGCAGTCCTTCTAGCGGGGGGAACACCGGGGAGCTGTTTTTT
TRBJ1-1	TRBV5-4	-	-	CASSLGVSTNTEAFF	TGTGCCAGCAGCTTAGGGGTGTCGACGAACACTGAAGCTTTCTTT
TRBJ2-2	TRBV3-1/TRBV3-2	-	-	CASSRSLARTGELFF	TGTGCCAGCAGCCGTTCACTAGCCCGCACCGGGGAGCTGTTTTTT
TRBJ2-1	TRBV7-3	-	-	CASSPQISSYNEQFF	TGTGCCAGCAGTCCCCAGATCAGCTCCTACAATGAGCAGTTCTTC
TRBJ2-7	TRBV6-1	-	-	CASSEVSSYEQYF	TGTGCCAGCAGTGAAGTGAGCTCCTACGAGCAGTACTTC
TRBJ2-7	TRBV6-5	-	TRBD1	CASTQLTGVSGEQYF	TGTGCCAGCACCCAACTAACAGGGGTTTCAGGCGAGCAGTACTTC
TRBJ2-1	TRBV11-2	-	-	CASSLVSDEQFF	TGTGCCAGCAGCTTAGTTTCCGATGAGCAGTTCTTC
TRBJ1-1	TRBV30	-	-	CAWGTPNTEAFF	TGTGCCTGGGGGACACCTAACACTGAAGCTTTCTTT
TRBJ1-2	TRBV2	-	-	CASNEGGYGYTF	TGTGCCAGCAATGAAGGAGGCTATGGCTACACCTTC
TRBJ1-2	TRBV18	-	TRBD1	CASSPGQGSNYGYTF	TGTGCCAGCTCACCAGGACAGGGTTCTAACTATGGCTACACCTTC
TRBJ2-3	TRBV4-1	-	TRBD2	CASSQDPSGSTDTQYF	TGCGCCAGCAGCCAAGATCCTAGCGGAAGCACAGATACGCAGTATTTT
TRBJ2-7	TRBV7-2	-	TRBD1	CASSLLGTGSIYEQYF	TGTGCCAGCAGCCTTCTAGGGACAGGTAGTATTTACGAGCAGTACTTC
TRBJ2-2	TRBV7-7	-	-	CASALSGSGELFF	TGTGCTAGCGCGCTCTCGGGGTCCGGGGAGCTGTTTTTT
TRBJ2-7	TRBV4-2	few	TRBD2	CASSQTQRESWREQYF	TGTGCCAGCAGCCAAACCCAGCGGGAGTCGTGGAGAGAGCAGTACTTC
TRBJ1-1	TRBV3-1/TRBV3-2	-	TRBD1	CASSGPGTGAEAFF	TGTGCCAGCAGCGGCCCAGGGACAGGGGCTGAAGCTTTCTTT
TRBJ2-5	TRBV2	few	TRBD2	CASSTKRGAQETQYF	TGTGCCAGCAGTACTAAGCGGGGGGCCCAAGAGACCCAGTACTTC
TRBJ2-7	TRBV3-1/TRBV3-2	-	TRBD1	CASSHTGTGSHEQYF	TGTGCCAGCAGCCATACCGGGACAGGTTCCCACGAGCAGTACTTC
TRBJ2-1	TRBV12-3/TRBV12-4	-	-	CATRGGVHEQFF	TGTGCCACCAGGGGCGGGGTCCATGAGCAGTTCTTC
TRBJ2-3	TRBV5-1	-	-	CASVDSPSSTDTQYF	TGCGCCAGCGTGGACAGTCCATCTAGCACAGATACGCAGTATTTT
TRBJ2-2	TRBV29-1	-	-	CSVAKRNTGELFF	TGCAGCGTTGCAAAGCGGAACACCGGGGAGCTGTTTTTT
TRBJ1-6	TRBV25-1	-	TRBD1	CASSASGTGLSPLHF	TGTGCCAGCAGTGCCTCCGGGACAGGGCTTTCACCCCTCCACTTT
TRBJ2-7	TRBV7-2	-	TRBD2	CASKAGTSGYEQYF	TGTGCCAGCAAAGCCGGGACTAGCGGCTACGAGCAGTACTTC
TRBJ2-1	TRBV7-6	once	TRBD2	CASSFGGLVAREQFF	TGTGCCAGCAGCTTTGGTGGACTAGTCGCCCGAGAGCAGTTCTTC
TRBJ2-3	TRBV7-2	-	TRBD1	CASSLGQADTQYF	TGTGCCAGCAGCTTGGGACAGGCAGATACGCAGTATTTT
TRBJ2-7	TRBV10-1	once	-	CASSTNRVYEQYF	TGCGCCAGCAGTACCAACAGGGTTTACGAGCAGTACTTC
TRBJ2-5	TRBV3-1/TRBV3-2	-	-	CASSQDRGAPYSVTQYF	TGTGCCAGCAGCCAAGATCGCGGGGCCCCATATTCAGTGACCCAGTACTTC
TRBJ1-2	TRBV4-1	-	TRBD1	CASSPPGQDRGYTF	TGCGCCAGCAGCCCTCCGGGACAGGATCGGGGCTACACCTTC
TRBJ2-5	TRBV6-5	-	-	CASSTWGRWKETQYF	TGTGCCAGCAGTACCTGGGGGAGGTGGAAGGAGACCCAGTACTTC
TRBJ2-5	TRBV9	-	TRBD2	CASSDGTSGGQETQYF	TGTGCCAGCAGCGACGGGACTAGCGGGGGTCAAGAGACCCAGTACTTC
TRBJ2-1	TRBV27	once	TRBD2	CASSFGTSGIYNEQFF	TGTGCCAGCAGTTTTGGGACTAGCGGGATCTACAATGAGCAGTTCTTC
TRBJ2-3	TRBV5-1	-	TRBD1	CATSGQGTDTQYF	TGCGCCACCTCCGGACAGGGAACAGATACGCAGTATTTT
TRBJ2-1	TRBV7-2	-	TRBD2	CASSLTSGFYNEQFF	TGTGCCAGCAGCTTGACTAGCGGATTTTACAATGAGCAGTTCTTC
TRBJ1-6	TRBV15	-	-	CATSRDGRGIGSPLHF	TGTGCCACCAGCAGAGACGGCCGGGGAATTGGGTCACCCCTCCACTTT
TRBJ2-5	TRBV9	-	-	CASREGDQETQYF	TGTGCCAGCAGAGAGGGTGACCAAGAGACCCAGTACTTC
TRBJ1-2	TRBV7-9	medium-sized	TRBD1	CASSPGTGVGGYTF	TGTGCCAGCAGCCCCGGGACAGGGGTTGGTGGCTACACCTTC
TRBJ2-5	TRBV20-1	-	-	CSARSQETQYF	TGCAGTGCTCGGTCGCAAGAGACCCAGTACTTC
TRBJ1-3	TRBV9	few	-	CASSVGTASGNTIYF	TGTGCCAGCAGCGTAGGGACAGCCTCTGGAAACACCATATATTTT
TRBJ2-4	TRBV4-1	-	TRBD2	CASSPPTGSGGSNIQYF	TGCGCCAGCAGCCCCCCAACGGGGAGCGGGGGTTCAAACATTCAGTACTTC
TRBJ2-5	TRBV6-6	-	TRBD1	CASSSTGGETQYF	TGTGCCAGCAGTTCAACAGGGGGAGAGACCCAGTACTTC
TRBJ2-5	TRBV3-1/TRBV3-2	-	-	CASSPSEWRASETQYF	TGTGCCAGCAGCCCATCGGAATGGCGGGCGTCGGAGACCCAGTACTTC
TRBJ2-7	TRBV6-2/TRBV6-3	-	TRBD1	CASSKLGQGIDEQYF	TGTGCCAGCAGCAAATTGGGACAGGGAATCGACGAGCAGTACTTC
TRBJ2-1	TRBV7-9	-	TRBD1	CASSRAPGQGVHEQFF	TGTGCCAGCAGCCGAGCTCCGGGACAGGGAGTGCATGAGCAGTTCTTC